The clone carrying this T cell receptor (beta chain) was seen many times. Its target is not known. The data belong to a study of T cell repertoires in cytomegalovirus infection. Across the study: CMV infection together with matching HLA type was indicated by public TCR beta signatures. Regarding the study as a whole: Accumulated public TCR beta family frequency recognized individuals carrying CMV together with the relevant HLA.

Each CDR3 protein gets one entry after TCRdb re-called the reads with MiXCR. The table includes 250,000 to 300,000 distinct CDR3 sequences, roughly 9.1% detected once. The sample taken for sequencing was PBMCs. This clonotype was sampled from a human donor in good health (CMV status not recorded). Some clones in this sample may be carry-over from other donors' samples.

The CDR3 region is CASSDSGRSQETQYF. As DNA, the CDR3 is TGTGCCAGCAGCGATAGCGGGAGGTCCCAAGAGACCCAGTACTTC. V usage is TRBV7-2 and J usage is TRBJ2-5; the match to TRBD2 covers 10 bases. Germline assignment: CDR1 SGHTA and CDR2 FQGNSA. CDR3 size: 15 residues. The V gene end was trimmed by 5 bases and the J gene end by 1 base; junction bases not matched to a gene: 4.